The 25 T cell receptor beta chains below were found in one sample sequenced in a study of blood T cells in healthy people across ages. A second roughly 6 to 12 cycle PCR used barcoded and J-beta primers. One entry per CDR3 protein results from TCRdb running MiXCR on the 5' RACE reads. The table records about 800,000 distinct CDR3 sequences, approximately 25% of them present only once. This sample was also put to use in a study of T cells of mothers and their children.

Sequenced input: blood. The source is a boy between 10 and 17 years old in good health.

V and J are TRBV7-9 and TRBJ1-1; D gene uncertain. Trimming took off 3 bases at V and 8 bases at J, with 7 bases between the two ends. The CDR3 runs 11 residues. Germline assignment: CDR1 SEHNR and CDR2 FQNEAQ (reference sequence). The CDR3 region is CASSFFPEAFF. The CDR3 DNA reads as TGTGCCAGCAGCTTTTTCCCGGAAGCTTTCTTT.

This clonotype has a handful of counts. This rearrangement joins TRBV7-8 to TRBJ2-5; 9 bases are a match to TRBD2. Germline lookup yields CDR1 SGHVS and CDR2 FQNEAQ. After removal of 2 bases from V and 1 base from J, the junction contained 2 bases not matched to a gene. The CDR3 has 15 residues. CDR3 loop: CASSLLAGFQETQYF. The CDR3 DNA sequence: TGTGCCAGCAGCTTACTAGCGGGGTTCCAAGAGACCCAGTACTTC.

This clonotype was counted between two and nine times. The chain couples TRBV24-1 to TRBJ2-3, with TRBD1 as a possible D gene (6 bases). Germline V lookup: CDR1 KGHDR, CDR2 SFDVKD. The CDR3 sequence is 17 residues long. The V and J ends lost 3 bases and 4 bases respectively, with 19 bases between them. The CDR3 sequence is CATSDPRSNRDADTQYF. CDR3 DNA sequence: TGTGCCACCAGTGATCCGCGATCGAACAGGGACGCAGATACGCAGTATTTT.

The chain uses TRBV11-2 and TRBJ2-1; a possible D gene is TRBD1 (7 bases). Germline V lookup: CDR1 SGHAT, CDR2 FQNNGV. The CDR3 sequence is 17 residues long. Between the trimmed V and J ends, which lost 9 bases and 4 bases, there was a span of 25 bases. This CDR3 reads CASRGRGESKLYNEQFF. CDR3 sequence (DNA): TGTGCCAGTAGAGGCAGGGGGGAATCAAAACTTTACAATGAGCAGTTCTTC.

This sequence joins TRBV7-2 and TRBJ2-3; possibly TRBD2 for D (6 bases). The CDR3 contains 15 residues. Trimming took off 5 bases at V and 5 bases at J, with 17 bases between the two ends. Looked up from germline, CDR1 is SGHTA and CDR2 is FQGNSA. The CDR3 loop reads CASSQPNGGIDTQYF. The CDR3, as DNA: TGTGCCAGCAGCCAGCCCAATGGGGGGATAGATACGCAGTATTTT.

This clonotype has a handful of counts. The V gene is TRBV15, the J gene TRBJ1-5, with TRBD1 matching over 7 bases. Germline assignment: CDR1 LNHNV and CDR2 YYDKDF (reference sequence). The ends lost 5 bases at V and 2 bases at J; junction bases unmatched: 3. The CDR3 length is 14 residues. The CDR3 here is CATSSDRGNQPQHF. The CDR3 DNA reads TGTGCCACCAGCTCTGACAGGGGCAATCAGCCCCAGCATTTT. Together with reference TRBV15 and TRBJ1-5, the CDR3 gives the full variable domain: DAMVIQNPRYQVTQFGKPVTLSCSQTLNHNVMYWYQQKSSQAPKLLFHYYDKDFNNEADTPDNFQSRRPNTSFCFLDIRSPGLGDTAMYLCATSSDRGNQPQHFGDGTRLSIL.

The chain links TRBV7-9 to TRBJ1-4; tentative D call: TRBD1 (5 bases). This CDR3 region has 13 residues. Germline V gene data show CDR1 as SEHNR and CDR2 as FQNEAQ (reference sequence). Trimming took 5 bases from V and 11 from J, leaving 15 bases between them. Written as DNA, the CDR3 is TGTGCCAGCAGCCCCGAGCCTGAGGGGAAACTGTTTTTT. Translated, it gives CASSPEPEGKLFF.

In its sample, this clonotype was seen a few times. J is TRBJ2-5 and V is TRBV29-1; D is possibly TRBD2 (5 bases). Near its end, the DNA agrees better with TRBJ2-7, so the J call may be wrong. Germline CDR1 reads SQVTM; CDR2 reads ANQGSEA. This CDR3 is built from 12 residues. CDR3 DNA: TGCAGCGTTGGGGCGGGTTCCTACGAGCAGTACTTC. Its translation is CSVGAGSYEQYF.

The sample holds a few counts of this clonotype. V and J are TRBV19 and TRBJ2-7, with 13 positions matching TRBD2. The J call is doubtful: the DNA matches TRBJ2-1 better. The CDR3 totals 15 residues. Per the germline V gene, CDR1 is LNHDA and CDR2 is SQIVND (reference sequence). The CDR3 nucleotides read TGTGCCAGTAGTGTACTAGCGGGAGGGCCTATTGAGCAGTTCTTC. This codes for CASSVLAGGPIEQFF.

This clonotype was counted a single time. The gene calls are TRBV6-6 and TRBJ2-3, with D perhaps matching TRBD1 (6 bases). Germline-derived CDR1 and CDR2 are MNHNY and SVGAGI (reference sequence). This CDR3 comprises 14 residues. V was shortened by 11 bases and J by 3 bases, with 18 bases between the two germline ends. Written as DNA, the CDR3 is TGTGCCGGCATCAGGGGCAGCACTACAGATACGCAGTATTTT. Protein: CAGIRGSTTDTQYF.

This chain joins TRBV11-2 and TRBJ1-5; D gene uncertain. The CDR3 extends over 14 amino acids. Germline V gene lookup returns CDR1 SGHAT and CDR2 FQNNGV. Trimming left V 1 base short and J 3 bases short, with 7 bases between. CDR3 DNA: TGTGCCAGCAGCTTAGGTCGTCACAATCAGCCCCAGCATTTT. Its protein is CASSLGRHNQPQHF.

This chain joins TRBV11-2 and TRBJ1-5; TRBD1 matches at 8 bases. Trimming took 5 bases from V and 7 from J; bases not matched to a gene: 10. The CDR3 totals 15 residues. The germline CDR1 and CDR2 sequences are SGHAT and FQNNGV. The CDR3 bases are TGTGCCAGCAGCGATCAGGACAGGGTGGGACAGCCCCAGCATTTT. It yields the protein CASSDQDRVGQPQHF.

This chain joins TRBV15 and TRBJ1-4, with unresolved D. This CDR3 has 17 residues. The germline CDR1 and CDR2 sequences are LNHNV and YYDKDF (reference sequence). V lost 0 bases, J lost 8 bases, and 19 bases lay in between. The CDR3 nucleotides are TGTGCCACCAGCAGAGATGTGGGAAGGGCTTTAGGCGAAAAACTGTTTTTT. Protein: CATSRDVGRALGEKLFF.

This clonotype was seen a few times. The chain is built from TRBV2 and TRBJ1-5; 7 positions agree with TRBD1. The CDR3 totals 14 residues. The J segment lost 12 bases and the V segment lost 3 bases, leaving 11 bases of the junction unmatched. Looked up from germline, CDR1 is SNHLY and CDR2 is FYNNEI. In DNA form, the CDR3 reads TGTGCCAGCAGTGACCCCGGCCGGGACAGCATCCAGCATTTT. Amino acid sequence: CASSDPGRDSIQHF.

The chain has TRBV29-1 and TRBJ1-1; a weak D match, TRBD1 (6 bases). Per the germline V gene, CDR1 is SQVTM and CDR2 is ANQGSEA. This CDR3 is built from 12 residues. The V end was cut by 4 bases, the J end by 6 bases, with 12 bases between. The CDR3 DNA sequence: TGCAGCGTTGTAACAGGGATAGCTGAAGCTTTCTTT. It translates to CSVVTGIAEAFF.

V is TRBV7-2 and J is TRBJ2-5, with 7 positions matching TRBD2. Germline V gene data show CDR1 as SGHTA and CDR2 as FQGNSA. The CDR3 has 14 amino acids. V shed 5 bases and J 10 bases; nucleotides not matched to a gene: 13. CDR3 coding DNA: TGTGCCAGCAGCACAGCTGGTCGGGGGGTAGACCAGTACTTC. This translates into CASSTAGRGVDQYF. The whole variable domain, filled in from reference TRBV7-2 and TRBJ2-5, reads GAGVSQSPSNKVTEKGKDVELRCDPISGHTALYWYRQSLGQGLEFLIYFQGNSAPDKSGLPSDRFSAERTGGSVSTLTIQRTQQEDSAVYLCASSTAGRGVDQYFGPGTRLLVL.

There are a few counts of this clonotype. The chain recombines TRBV28 with TRBJ2-1, with a weak D call TRBD2 (5 bases). Germline V gene lookup returns CDR1 MDHEN and CDR2 SYDVKM. The CDR3 is 20 amino acids. V shed 3 bases and J shed 3 bases, with 27 bases lying between them. The CDR3 here is CASSFPSVPGVLTNYNEQFF. CDR3 coding DNA: TGTGCCAGCAGTTTTCCAAGCGTTCCCGGGGTCCTTACTAACTACAATGAGCAGTTCTTC.

The V call is TRBV4-1, the J call TRBJ2-1, with 9 bases that match TRBD2. V lost 0 bases, J lost 4 bases, and 16 bases stayed unmatched. The germline CDR1 and CDR2 sequences are MGHRA and YSYEKL. The CDR3 contains 20 residues. CDR3 nucleotide sequence: TGCGCCAGCAGCCAAGATGAAGGGCTAGCGGGACAACTTCTTTACAATGAGCAGTTCTTC. It yields the protein CASSQDEGLAGQLLYNEQFF.

This clonotype was detected only a few times. This chain links TRBV2 with TRBJ2-1; the match to TRBD2 covers 9 bases. Germline lookup yields CDR1 SNHLY and CDR2 FYNNEI. V was clipped by 5 bases and J by 4 bases; unmatched bases: 6. CDR3 length: 15 residues. The CDR3 sequence: CASSSGGIGYNEQFF. CDR3 nucleotides: TGTGCCAGCAGTAGCGGGGGGATAGGGTACAATGAGCAGTTCTTC. The full variable domain, in which reference TRBV2 and TRBJ2-1 provide the parts outside the CDR3, is EPEVTQTPSHQVTQMGQEVILRCVPISNHLYFYWYRQILGQKVEFLVSFYNNEISEKSEIFDDQFSVERPDGSNFTLKIRSTKLEDSAMYFCASSSGGIGYNEQFFGPGTRLTVL.

V gene TRBV6-5 combines with J gene TRBJ2-1; 12 nucleotides align to TRBD2. V lost 0 bases, J lost 7 bases, and 7 bases stayed unmatched. The CDR3 spans 17 residues. The germline gives CDR1 MNHEY, CDR2 SVGAGI. The CDR3 DNA sequence: TGTGCCAGCAGTTACTCTTATCGGACTAGCGGGGCAAATGAGCAGTTCTTC. This codes for CASSYSYRTSGANEQFF.

CDR3: CASSSWTSGSYEQYF. The CDR3 bases are TGTGCCAGCAGTTCTTGGACTAGCGGCTCCTACGAGCAGTACTTC. The chain couples TRBV28 to TRBJ2-7; TRBD2 matches 10 bases. Germline CDR1 and CDR2: MDHEN and SYDVKM. The CDR3 contains 15 residues. The V and J ends lost 4 bases and 0 bases, in that order; junction bases with no gene match: 3.

The rearrangement joins TRBV28 to TRBJ1-5; D is possibly TRBD1 (5 bases). This CDR3 region has 14 residues. Trimming removed 6 bases at V and 0 bases at J, with 9 bases between. In germline, CDR1 is MDHEN, CDR2 SYDVKM. CDR3 sequence: CASRGRDSNQPQHF. CDR3 DNA sequence: TGTGCCAGCAGAGGCAGGGATAGCAATCAGCCCCAGCATTTT. Variable domain in full (rest from reference TRBV28 and TRBJ1-5): DVKVTQSSRYLVKRTGEKVFLECVQDMDHENMFWYRQDPGLGLRLIYFSYDVKMKEKGDIPEGYSVSREKKERFSLILESASTNQTSMYLCASRGRDSNQPQHFGDGTRLSIL.

This clonotype was found a few times. This chain joins TRBV7-2 and TRBJ1-4; D may be TRBD1 (5 bases). The ends were cut back, 4 bases at V and 3 bases at J, with 12 bases in the middle. The length of the CDR3 is 15 residues. Germline-derived CDR1 and CDR2 are SGHTA and FQGNSA. The CDR3 reads CASSSPGRPNEKLFF. The CDR3 DNA reads TGTGCCAGCAGCTCGCCGGGACGGCCTAATGAAAAACTGTTTTTT.

The chain has TRBV20-1 and TRBJ2-5; the D gene is possibly TRBD2 (5 bases). V lost 6 bases, J lost 1 base, and 12 bases lay in between. In germline, CDR1 is DFQATT, CDR2 SNEGSKA (reference sequence). The CDR3 has 13 residues. The CDR3 region is CSASMDFQETQYF. The CDR3 DNA follows: TGCAGTGCCTCCATGGACTTCCAAGAGACCCAGTACTTC.

J is TRBJ2-1 and V is TRBV4-3; TRBD2 agrees at 11 bases. V was clipped by 3 bases and J by 3 bases; unmatched bases: 1. Germline V CDR1 and CDR2: LGHNA, YSLEER. The CDR3 length is 15 residues. In DNA form, the CDR3 reads TGCGCCAGCAGCCAGACTAGCGGGGACTACAATGAGCAGTTCTTC. It is translated as CASSQTSGDYNEQFF.